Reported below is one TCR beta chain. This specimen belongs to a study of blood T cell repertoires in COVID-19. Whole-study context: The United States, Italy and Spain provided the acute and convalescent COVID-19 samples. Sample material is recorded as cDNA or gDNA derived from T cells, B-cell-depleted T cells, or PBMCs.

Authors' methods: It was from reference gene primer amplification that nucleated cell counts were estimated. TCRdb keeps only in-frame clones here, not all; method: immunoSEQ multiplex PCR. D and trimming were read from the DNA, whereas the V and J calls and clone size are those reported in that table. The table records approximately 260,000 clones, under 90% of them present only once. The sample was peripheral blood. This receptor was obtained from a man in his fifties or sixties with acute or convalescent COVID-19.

CDR3 DNA: TGTGCCAGTAGTATAATGGGACAGAGCTCCTACGAGCAGTACTTC. This translates into CASSIMGQSSYEQYF. The gene calls are TRBV19 and TRBJ2-7, with TRBD1 identical over 7 bases. Germline trimming cut 2 bases from V and 0 bases from J; bases unmatched to any gene: 4. The CDR3 loop spans 15 amino acids. CDR1 and CDR2 (germline): LNHDA, SQIVND (reference sequence). Together with reference TRBV19 and TRBJ2-7, the CDR3 gives the full variable domain: DGGITQSPKYLFRKEGQNVTLSCEQNLNHDAMYWYRQDPGQGLRLIYYSQIVNDFQKGDIAEGYSVSREKKESFPLTVTSAQKNPTAFYLCASSIMGQSSYEQYFGPGTRLTVT.